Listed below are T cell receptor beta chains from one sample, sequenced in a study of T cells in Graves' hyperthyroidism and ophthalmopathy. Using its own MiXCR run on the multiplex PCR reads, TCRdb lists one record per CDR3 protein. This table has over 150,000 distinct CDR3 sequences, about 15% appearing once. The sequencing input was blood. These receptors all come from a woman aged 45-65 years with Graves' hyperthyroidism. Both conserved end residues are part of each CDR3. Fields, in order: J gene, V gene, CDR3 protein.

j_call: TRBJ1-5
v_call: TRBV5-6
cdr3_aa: CASSLAPSTRNQPQHF

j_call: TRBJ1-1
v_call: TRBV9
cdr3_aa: CASSVVEGGTAEAFF

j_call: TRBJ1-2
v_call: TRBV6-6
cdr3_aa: CASSYSGTEPWYGYTF

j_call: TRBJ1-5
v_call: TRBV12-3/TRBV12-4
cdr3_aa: CASSLGARSQPQHF

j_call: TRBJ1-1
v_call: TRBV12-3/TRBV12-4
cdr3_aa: CASSSTGGYGTEAFF

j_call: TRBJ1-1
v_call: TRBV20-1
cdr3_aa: CSAQAPGTGSSTEAFF

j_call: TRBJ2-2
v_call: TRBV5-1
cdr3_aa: CASSSGRDTGELFF

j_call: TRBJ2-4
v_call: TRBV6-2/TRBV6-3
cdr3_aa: CASSSRTGGRIQYF

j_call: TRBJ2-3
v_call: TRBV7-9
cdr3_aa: CASSSLAGGDTQYF

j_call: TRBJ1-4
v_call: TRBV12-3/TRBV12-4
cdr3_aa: CASSFQTGGSEKLFF

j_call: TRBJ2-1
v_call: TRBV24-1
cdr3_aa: CATSPRGLGDEQFF

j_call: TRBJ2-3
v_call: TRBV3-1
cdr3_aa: CASSPEGLADTQYF

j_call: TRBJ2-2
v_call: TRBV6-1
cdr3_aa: CASGRLARSTGELFF

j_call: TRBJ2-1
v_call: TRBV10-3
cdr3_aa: CAITSGVGYNEQFF

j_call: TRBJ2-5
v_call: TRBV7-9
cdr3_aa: CASSLETEHQYF

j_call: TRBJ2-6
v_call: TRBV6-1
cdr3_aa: CASTPIQFSGANVLTF

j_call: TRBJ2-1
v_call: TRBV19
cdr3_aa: CASSPPWTSGGNEQFF

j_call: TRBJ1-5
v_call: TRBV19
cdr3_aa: CASSTGYNQPQHF

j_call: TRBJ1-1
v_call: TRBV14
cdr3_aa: CASSPGQGVMNTEAFF

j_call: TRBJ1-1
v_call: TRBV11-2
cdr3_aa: CASSLASTANTEAFF

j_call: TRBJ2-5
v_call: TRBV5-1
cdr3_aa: CASSLGGGARQETQYF

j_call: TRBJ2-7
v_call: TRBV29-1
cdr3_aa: CSVETGTGADEQYF

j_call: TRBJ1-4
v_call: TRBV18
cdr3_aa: CASSLQRGANEKLFF

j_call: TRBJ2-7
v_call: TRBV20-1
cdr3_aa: CSAPADRVDYEQYF

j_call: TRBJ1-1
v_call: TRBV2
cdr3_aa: CASSFRVMNTEAFF

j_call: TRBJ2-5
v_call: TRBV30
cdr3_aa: CAWSNGAVQETQYF

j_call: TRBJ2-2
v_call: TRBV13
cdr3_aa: CASSFHGERYPNTGELFF

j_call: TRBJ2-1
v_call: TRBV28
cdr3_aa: CASSWVRDYYNEQFF

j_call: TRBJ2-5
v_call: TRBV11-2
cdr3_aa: CASSIGSSETQYF

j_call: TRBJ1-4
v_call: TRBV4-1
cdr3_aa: CASSPLQPNEKLFF

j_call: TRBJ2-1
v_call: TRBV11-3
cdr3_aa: CASSLARSRDNEQFF